The source of this TCR beta chain is a study of CD8 T cells in Susac syndrome. Study context: Sequencing included Susac syndrome patients, over five of them with active disease and roughly eight in remission.

Random hexamers primed reverse transcription of about 0.45 to 1 ug RNA. By means of immunoSEQ multiplex PCR, TCR beta CDR3 spanning 54 Vbeta and 13 Jbeta underwent amplification. MiXCR was run by TCRdb on the immunoSEQ multiplex PCR reads, yielding one entry per CDR3 protein. This table has 80,000 to 95,000 distinct CDR3 sequences, about 93% appearing once. TEMRA cells were FACS-enriched, unlike CD8+ and CD4+ T cells, which were negatively isolated. This clonotype was observed a single time. Antigen: not known. Findings of the study overall: Several Susac-specific public clones appeared in CD8+ TEMRA repertoires, and around 16 in total CD8+ repertoires.

Sequenced: CD8+ T cells from PBMCs. This clonotype was obtained from a human donor with Susac syndrome.

Here the CDR3 DNA reads TGTGCCAGCAGCTGGCCGGACAGGGTCAACACTGAAGCTTTCTTT. It translates to CASSWPDRVNTEAFF. The rearrangement links TRBV5-6 to TRBJ1-1; 8 bases match TRBD1. This CDR3 comprises 15 residues. With V trimmed by 3 bases and J by 2 bases, 6 bases remained unmatched. Germline values: CDR1 SGHDT, CDR2 YYEEEE. Full variable domain (missing parts from reference TRBV5-6 and TRBJ1-1): DAGVTQSPTHLIKTRGQQVTLRCSPKSGHDTVSWYQQALGQGPQFIFQYYEEEERQRGNFPDRFSGHQFPNYSSELNVNALLLGDSALYLCASSWPDRVNTEAFFGQGTRLTVV.